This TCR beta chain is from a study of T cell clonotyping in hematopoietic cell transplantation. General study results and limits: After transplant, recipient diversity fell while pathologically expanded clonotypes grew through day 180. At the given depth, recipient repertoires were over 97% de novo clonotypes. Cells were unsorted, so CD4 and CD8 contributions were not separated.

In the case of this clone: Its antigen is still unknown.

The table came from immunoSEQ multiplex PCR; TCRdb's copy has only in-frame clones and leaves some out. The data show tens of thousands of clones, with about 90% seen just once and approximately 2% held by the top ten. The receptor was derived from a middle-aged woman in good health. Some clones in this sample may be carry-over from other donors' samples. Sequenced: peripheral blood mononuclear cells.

The chain's CDR3 is CASSIGSRNQPQHF. In DNA, the CDR3 is TGTGCCAGTAGTATAGGGTCCCGCAATCAGCCCCAGCATTTT. The V and J genes are TRBV19 and TRBJ1-5; no clear D. Germline V gene lookup returns CDR1 LNHDA and CDR2 SQIVND (reference sequence). The CDR3 length is 14 residues. V lost 1 base and J lost 2, with 6 bases in between.